Below, one TCR beta chain is given with its context. Ten or more counts support this clonotype. Its antigen remains unidentified. It has no much larger one-base neighbor in the sample; base qualities were not kept. Explained via the paper, the time point label denotes: newly diagnosed GD, antithyroid drugs for less than 3 months. For both TCR sequencing and RNA sequencing, RNA was extracted from PBMCs in TRIzol. The diagnosis of Graves' disease followed American Thyroid Association guidelines. Recruitment of patients was carried out at an endocrinology department in Xi'an, China. Each patient gave roughly 8.4 milliliters of peripheral blood, collected in an EDTA anticoagulant tube. Ficoll Paque Plus density gradient separation was used to isolate PBMCs, and no additional T cell sorting was done. An Agilent 2100 Bioanalyzer and agarose gel were used to check RNA quality, and a NanoDrop 2000 was used to measure RNA concentration.

This specimen comes from a study of regulatory T cells in long-lasting Graves disease (dated by TCRdb to about 2021). Context from the whole study: Patients with newly diagnosed Graves' disease had been on antithyroid drugs for under 3 months. The study took place in China and was registered as a clinical trial. A total of approximately 35 samples underwent TCR sequencing: approximately 13 from persistent and around 20 from newly diagnosed Graves' disease patients. Patients with persistent Graves' disease were compared with patients with newly diagnosed Graves' disease using TCR sequencing and RNA sequencing of peripheral blood. Overall study results and their limits: TRBV28, TRBJ1-2 and TRBJ2-5 were preferentially used in persistent disease, while TRBV20-1 and TRBJ2-1 were favored in newly diagnosed disease. Sequencing and analysis were limited to the TCR beta chain. Peripheral blood alone was examined, since thyroid tissue, which constituted the primary lesion, could not be accessed. More public clonotypes were shared among persistent patients (around 2,600) than among newly diagnosed patients (roughly 960). The small sample size was acknowledged by the authors as a limitation that may reduce accuracy. Compared with newly diagnosed patients, patients with persistent Graves' disease had lower TCR Shannon entropy and fewer highly expanded clones, which suggests clonal expansion.

The CDR3 contains 16 residues, cysteine and phenylalanine counted. The read is trimmed to its CDR3 DNA, 48 bases read in frame from base 1. Trimming removed 4 bases from V and 4 bases from J; the gene matches leave 9 bases unexplained. From a lookup of the germline V gene (reference sequence), CDR1 and CDR2 are DFQATT and SNEGSKA. The method behind the library was multiplex PCR. The sequencer listed for this sample is Illumina HiSeq 4000. TCR beta libraries were built with iRepertoire HTBI primers and Arm-PCR amplification of CDR3 regions. Gel purification was performed on PCR products prior to sequencing. In the authors' own workflow: A total of 62 TRBV and 14 TRBJ segments were identified across samples and were used for gene usage analysis of CDR3 amino acid clonotypes. COPE and FqMerger were used to merge the filtered high-quality paired reads into contigs. BLAST was used to align contigs to IMGT TRBV, TRBD and TRBJ reference genes, with CDR3 defined following IMGT. Any clonotype with a frequency above 0.1% was counted as a highly expanded clone. Repertoire diversity was measured by Shannon entropy, and V-J evenness by the Gini coefficient. Clonotypes shared by more than one individual were considered public. Through fastp at Q25 and MiXCR, TCRdb rebuilt clones from the public reads, retaining in-frame beta chains. Every distinct CDR3 protein forms one entry, paired with its most common genes and DNA. Clone size and V and J calls follow TCRdb, not the original study. Present in this sample are 350,000 to 500,000 distinct CDR3 sequences, around 15% of which were seen just once. 20% to 25% of the sample is held by the ten biggest clonotypes.

The same sample was also used in a study of T cells in Graves' hyperthyroidism and ophthalmopathy. According to the second study: Graves' hyperthyroidism was defined as stable when no progression to ophthalmopathy occurred over 18 months of follow-up. Hyperthyroidism patients were newly diagnosed, had a disease duration of under 2 months, and were aged 18 to 65 years. Patients with uncontrolled infections, other autoimmune diseases, pregnancy or lactation were excluded. Clinical symptoms, serum thyroxine and TRAb, thyroid ultrasound, and orbital computed tomography formed the basis for the diagnoses. The TCR CDR3 was subjected to a first round of RT-PCR using the HTBI primer set and the Qiagen OneStep RT-PCR kit. Blood samples also contained most of the expanded thyroid clonotypes (frequency above 0.001), which suggests that blood repertoires may reflect thyroid immune responses. A 13 V-J signature model separated ophthalmopathy from stable hyperthyroidism, with around 90% sensitivity and 81.08% specificity in cross-validation and 80%/75% in testing. In validation, the model predicted progression to ophthalmopathy with roughly 70% sensitivity and around 72% specificity, a median of 6.5 months before onset. To identify TCR V-J signatures that set the groups apart, the researchers used a discovery cohort of 100 patients, made up of under 45 with Graves' ophthalmopathy and about 60 with stable Graves' hyperthyroidism. Prospective prediction of ophthalmopathy was tested in an independent validation cohort consisting of roughly 19 hyperthyroidism patients and around 17 patients who later progressed to ophthalmopathy. For training and testing, the roughly 97 patients in the discovery cohort were randomly divided in a 7:3 ratio. Thyroid tissue and blood T-cell repertoires from roughly 6 Graves' hyperthyroidism patients were also compared in the study. After blood sampling, hyperthyroidism patients were treated with methimazole at a starting dose of 30 mg daily, and ophthalmopathy patients were treated with high-dose intravenous methylprednisolone. A second multiplex PCR round built the libraries, followed by size selection and purification. Sequencing of the libraries was done on an Illumina HiSeq2000 using paired-end 100 bp reads. SOAPnuke was used to process the raw data, throwing out any read that contained adapters or uncalled bases, had a mean Phred below 15, or lacked an exact constant-primer or identifier match. High-quality paired reads were merged using COPE v1.2.5, and each unique nucleotide sequence was defined as a clonotype. MiTCR v1.1 was used to align the clonotypes against IMGT TRBV, TRBD and TRBJ reference segments. Only V-J combinations with frequency above 0.0001, covering about 99% of repertoires, were analysed. A TCS score was defined as the ratio of F50 (clonal expansion) to E x V (chaos), with BLOSUM62-based TCRdist applied between CDR3 peptides within each V-J. Welch's t-statistics and random forest reduced approximately 520 V-J features to 10 to 15, which were used in a naive Bayes classifier (R e1071). Sample size was not statistically predetermined, and blinding of investigators to group allocation was not performed. The paper describes TCR Vbeta CDR3 sequencing of about 140 peripheral blood samples, made up of around 41 ophthalmopathy patients, around 78 hyperthyroidism patients and some 17 progressor patients.

The sequences come from peripheral blood mononuclear cells (PBMCs), collected at new diagnosis, from a patient treated with antithyroid drugs. This receptor was obtained from a woman aged 18-29 years with Graves disease. Donor details come from another sample of the same person, matched by shared clones. The chain is assembled from TRBV20-1 and TRBJ2-5; TRBD2 agrees with 13 junctional bases. CDR3 protein: CSANGLAGVNAETQYF. DNA sequence: TGCAGTGCTAATGGACTAGCGGGAGTCAATGCAGAGACCCAGTACTTC.